Each of the 24 T cell receptor beta chains below was sequenced from the same sample in a study of blood T cell repertoires in COVID-19. Profiling relied on immunoSEQ multiplex PCR, and the TCRdb table lists in-frame clones only, not all of them. The sample records roughly 50,000 clones, around 80% being singletons. Material for sequencing was peripheral blood. The receptors shown here come from a man over 45 with acute or convalescent COVID-19.

This sequence joins TRBV28 and TRBJ2-1; 11 bases align to TRBD2. CDR1 is MDHEN, CDR2 SYDVKM, per germline. J lost 8 bases, V lost 1 base, and 4 bases had no gene match. CDR3 length: 15 residues. CDR3 nucleotides: TGTGCCAGCAGTTTATCCCTAGCGGGAGGCCATGAGCAGTTCTTC. It codes for CASSLSLAGGHEQFF.

The CDR3 DNA reads as TGCGCCAGCAGCCCCGGCGGCGGAAGCTCCTATAATTCACCCCTCCACTTT. It is translated as CASSPGGGSSYNSPLHF. The V call is TRBV5-1, the J call TRBJ1-6; D ambiguous. V was shortened by 4 bases and J by 0 bases, with 14 bases between the two germline ends. The CDR3 is 17 amino acids. Germline CDR1 and CDR2: SGHRS and YFSETQ.

This chain joins TRBV10-3 and TRBJ1-4, with no clear D. The CDR3 loop spans 13 amino acids. Germline V gene data show CDR1 as ENHRY and CDR2 as SYGVKD. V was clipped by 5 bases and J by 6 bases, with 10 bases between them. CDR3 coding DNA: TGTGCCATCAGTCTCCGGGAGGATGAAAAACTGTTTTTT. As protein: CAISLREDEKLFF.

The rearrangement joins TRBV5-1 to TRBJ2-3, with TRBD1 matching 7 bases. This CDR3 region has 14 residues. After removal of 2 bases from V and 2 bases from J, the junction contained 2 bases not matched to a gene. The V gene's germline CDR1 is SGHRS and CDR2 YFSETQ. The CDR3 spells CASSLGGFTDTQYF. The DNA for the CDR3 is TGCGCCAGCAGCTTAGGGGGCTTCACAGATACGCAGTATTTT.

The V gene is TRBV9, the J gene TRBJ2-7, with 11 bases that match TRBD1. J gave up 4 bases and V 2 bases, and 2 bases lay outside the gene matches. Looked up from germline, CDR1 is SGDLS and CDR2 is YYNGEE. The CDR3 covers 14 residues. The CDR3 DNA reads TGTGCCAGCAGCGTTGGACAGGGGGCGTACGAGCAGTACTTC. Translating gives CASSVGQGAYEQYF.

The CDR3 DNA reads as TGCGCCAGCAGCTTGCTATACGGGACAGTTGATGGCTACACCTTC. Translation: CASSLLYGTVDGYTF. The rearrangement uses TRBV5-1 and TRBJ1-2, with 7 nucleotides matching TRBD1. Germline V lookup: CDR1 SGHRS, CDR2 YFSETQ. With 1 base clipped from V and 6 bases from J, the junction kept 9 bases outside the gene matches. The CDR3 spans 15 residues.

This chain joins TRBV19 and TRBJ1-3; no definite D call. Trimming took off 3 bases at V and 10 bases at J, with 7 bases between the two ends. This CDR3 spans 11 amino acids. Germline lookup yields CDR1 LNHDA and CDR2 SQIVND (reference sequence). The CDR3 DNA sequence: TGTGCCAGTAGTATCCCCGGGACCATATATTTT. Protein sequence: CASSIPGTIYF.

This chain connects TRBV4-2 to TRBJ1-2; D uncertain. CDR3 length: 13 amino acids. Trimming stripped 1 base from V and 8 bases from J, with 11 bases between. Germline CDR1 is LGHNA and CDR2 is YNFKEQ. The CDR3 region has the DNA TGTGCCAGCAGCCAAGGGGCGCAGAAAGGCTACACCTTC. Translating it yields CASSQGAQKGYTF.

The sample holds a few counts of this clone. The V gene is TRBV2, the J gene TRBJ1-2; TRBD1 is a possible D gene (6 bases). CDR1 and CDR2 (germline): SNHLY, FYNNEI. V was clipped by 7 bases and J by 7 bases, with 13 bases between them. The CDR3 loop spans 12 amino acids. The CDR3 bases are TGTGCCAGCACCCAGGGGTTGTTTGGCTACACCTTC. Translated: CASTQGLFGYTF.

The chain recombines TRBV6-5 with TRBJ1-2, with TRBD1 matching over 7 bases. Germline-derived CDR1 and CDR2 are MNHEY and SVGAGI. V was clipped by 7 bases and J by 0 bases; unmatched bases: 8. This CDR3 is built from 15 residues. CDR3 DNA: TGTGCCAGCAAACAGGGGACCCGAACTAACTATGGCTACACCTTC. Amino acids: CASKQGTRTNYGYTF.

The chain has TRBV19 and TRBJ2-2; D is perhaps TRBD2 (6 bases). CDR1 and CDR2 from the germline V gene are LNHDA and SQIVND (reference sequence). The CDR3 loop spans 15 amino acids. Trimming pared 7 bases from V and 1 base from J, leaving 13 bases between. DNA for the CDR3: TGTGCCAGTACGGAGAGCGGGCAGAACACCGGGGAGCTGTTTTTT. Translating it yields CASTESGQNTGELFF.

The J gene is TRBJ2-7, the V gene TRBV25-1, with TRBD1 matching over 10 bases. This CDR3 comprises 15 residues. The V gene's germline CDR1 is MGHDK and CDR2 SYGVNS. With V trimmed by 1 base and J by 3 bases, 3 bases remained unmatched. CDR3 nucleotides: TGTGCCAGCAGTGAATCGGGGACAGGGGACTACGAGCAGTACTTC. This translates into CASSESGTGDYEQYF.

This clone was counted only a few times. V is TRBV6-2 or TRBV6-3 and J is TRBJ2-1; D perhaps matches TRBD2 (6 bases). The CDR3 runs 13 residues. Germline CDR1 reads MNHEY; CDR2 reads SVGEGT. V lost 5 bases and J lost 9, with 14 bases in between. CDR3 sequence: CASSGLPAGEQFF. The CDR3 DNA reads TGTGCCAGCAGTGGACTACCTGCCGGTGAGCAGTTCTTC.

This sequence joins TRBV7-8 and TRBJ2-2, with 12 positions matching TRBD2. Losses at the gene ends were 5 bases for V and 6 bases for J; bases not matched to a gene: 4. CDR1 is SGHVS and CDR2 is FQNEAQ in the germline V gene. This CDR3 is 15 amino acids long. The CDR3 sequence: CASSPSGRAAGELFF. The CDR3 DNA follows: TGTGCCAGCAGCCCTAGCGGGAGGGCAGCCGGGGAGCTGTTTTTT.

The rearrangement links TRBV24-1 to TRBJ2-2; D unclear. The CDR3 totals 12 residues. The V end was cut by 9 bases, the J end by 1 base, with 5 bases between. Germline CDR1 is KGHDR and CDR2 is SFDVKD. This CDR3 is CATAQNTGELFF. CDR3 DNA sequence: TGTGCCACCGCGCAGAACACCGGGGAGCTGTTTTTT.

This chain joins TRBV5-1 and TRBJ1-3; the D gene is possibly TRBD1 (6 bases). CDR1 is SGHRS, CDR2 YFSETQ, per germline. V was pared by 2 bases and J by 4 bases, with 16 bases between. The CDR3 has 16 amino acids. CDR3 in DNA: TGCGCCAGCAGCTTAGTTTCAGGGGTCGGCGGAAACACCATATATTTT. Its translation: CASSLVSGVGGNTIYF. The whole variable domain, filled in from reference TRBV5-1 and TRBJ1-3, reads KAGVTQTPRYLIKTRGQQVTLSCSPISGHRSVSWYQQTPGQGLQFLFEYFSETQRNKGNFPGRFSGRQFSNSRSEMNVSTLELGDSALYLCASSLVSGVGGNTIYFGEGSWLTVV.

The rearrangement uses TRBV19 and TRBJ1-5, with 7 bases lining up with TRBD1. There are 15 residues in the CDR3. Germline V lookup: CDR1 LNHDA, CDR2 SQIVND (reference sequence). V was pared by 8 bases and J by 0 bases, with 7 bases of the junction left unmatched. For the CDR3, the DNA is TGTGCCAGTCACAGGGGACGATATAGCAATCAGCCCCAGCATTTT. It codes for CASHRGRYSNQPQHF.

This clone is medium-sized within its sample. The chain couples TRBV5-1 to TRBJ2-1; 11 positions match TRBD2. J was trimmed by 3 bases and V by 0 bases; bases with no gene match: 17. The CDR3 loop spans 21 amino acids. The germline gives CDR1 SGHRS, CDR2 YFSETQ. The CDR3 sequence: CASSLGWTRWRLAGYYNEQFF. In nucleotides, the CDR3 is TGCGCCAGCAGCTTGGGCTGGACAAGGTGGAGACTAGCGGGATACTACAATGAGCAGTTCTTC.

The chain uses TRBV28 and TRBJ2-1, with a tentative D call TRBD1 (6 bases). Germline assignment: CDR1 MDHEN and CDR2 SYDVKM. CDR3 length: 13 amino acids. Trimming removed 7 bases from V and 3 bases from J, with 10 bases in between. The CDR3 reads CASNRQVYNEQFF. The CDR3 nucleotides read TGTGCCAGCAACCGACAGGTCTACAATGAGCAGTTCTTC.

This clone was recorded once. This chain connects TRBV2 to TRBJ1-5; TRBD1 might be the D (6 bases). The germline V gene encodes CDR1 SNHLY and CDR2 FYNNEI. The V and J ends lost 9 bases and 5 bases respectively, with 11 bases between them. CDR3 length: 12 amino acids. The CDR3 spells CASREGDQPQHF. Written as DNA, the CDR3 is TGTGCCAGTAGAGAGGGGGATCAGCCCCAGCATTTT.

The CDR3: CASSTPLGQGSNQPQHF. DNA for the CDR3: TGTGCCAGTAGTACCCCCCTCGGACAGGGTAGCAATCAGCCCCAGCATTTT. The chain joins TRBV19 to TRBJ1-5; TRBD1 aligns across 8 bases. This CDR3 is built from 17 residues. Germline V gene lookup returns CDR1 LNHDA and CDR2 SQIVND (reference sequence). The V and J ends lost 4 bases and 0 bases, in that order; junction bases with no gene match: 8.

The V call is TRBV14, the J call TRBJ2-5; D ambiguous. CDR3 length: 15 amino acids. Germline values: CDR1 SGHDN, CDR2 FVKESK. Trimming removed 0 bases at V and 7 bases at J, with 15 bases between. CDR3 DNA: TGTGCCAGCAGCCAAGATCAGAGGCTGTGGGTGACCCAGTACTTC. As protein: CASSQDQRLWVTQYF.

This clone was recorded once. V usage is TRBV3-1 (or the pseudogene TRBV3-2) and J usage is TRBJ1-3; no firm D call. The length of the CDR3 is 13 residues. V gave up 1 base and J gave up 2 bases, with 3 bases separating them. Germline values: CDR1 LGHDT, CDR2 YNNKEL (reference sequence). Here the CDR3 DNA reads TGTGCCAGCAGCCAAGGCGCTGGAAACACCATATATTTT. The encoded protein is CASSQGAGNTIYF.

This clone appeared once. The gene calls are TRBV19 and TRBJ2-1, with 7 bases fitting TRBD2. The CDR3 covers 16 residues. V lost 5 bases and J lost 0; bases outside the gene matches: 7. Germline CDR1 is LNHDA and CDR2 is SQIVND (reference sequence). DNA for the CDR3: TGTGCCAGTAGTCCCTGGGACTACTCCTCCTACAATGAGCAGTTCTTC. Encoded protein: CASSPWDYSSYNEQFF.